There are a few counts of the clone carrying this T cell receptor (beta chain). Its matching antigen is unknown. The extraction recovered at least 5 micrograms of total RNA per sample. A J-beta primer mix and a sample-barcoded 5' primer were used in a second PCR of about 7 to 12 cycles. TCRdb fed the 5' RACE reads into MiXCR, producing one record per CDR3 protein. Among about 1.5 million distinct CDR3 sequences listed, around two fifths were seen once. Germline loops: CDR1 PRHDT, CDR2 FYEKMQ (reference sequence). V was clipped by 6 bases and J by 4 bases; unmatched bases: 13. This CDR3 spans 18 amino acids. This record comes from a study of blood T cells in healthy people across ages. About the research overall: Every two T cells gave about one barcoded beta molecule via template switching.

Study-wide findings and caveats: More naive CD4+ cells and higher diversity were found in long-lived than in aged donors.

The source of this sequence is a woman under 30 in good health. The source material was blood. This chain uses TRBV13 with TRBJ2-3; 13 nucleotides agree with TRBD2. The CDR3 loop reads CASSTGTSGTLGADTQYF. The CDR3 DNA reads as TGTGCCAGCAGTACCGGGACTAGCGGGACTTTGGGGGCAGATACGCAGTATTTT. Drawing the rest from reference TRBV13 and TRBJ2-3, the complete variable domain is AAGVIQSPRHLIKEKRETATLKCYPIPRHDTVYWYQQGPGQDPQFLISFYEKMQSDKGSIPDRFSAQQFSDYHSELNMSSLELGDSALYFCASSTGTSGTLGADTQYFGPGTRLTVL.